This paragraph reports one TCR beta chain. Its antigen is currently unknown. Germline V gene lookup returns CDR1 MNHEY and CDR2 SMNVEV (reference sequence). The CDR3 is 14 amino acids. V shed 5 bases, J shed 4 bases, and the junction held 8 bases outside the gene matches. This record comes from a study of response to subunit inactivated influenza vaccine. Points from the study as a whole: Few additional T cells are recruited per seasonal influenza vaccination, authors suggested.

TCRdb re-called the RT-PCR reads through MiXCR, storing one row per CDR3 protein. Of around 790,000 distinct CDR3 sequences in the sample, 21% were seen once. The source is a man aged 50 to 60 who received an inactivated influenza vaccine. This chain connects TRBV27 to TRBJ2-7; TRBD2 matches 7 bases. The source material was PBMCs from blood, sampled about 5 days after vaccination. The CDR3 sequence is CASSPTSVYYEQYF. For the CDR3, the DNA is TGTGCCAGCAGTCCCACTAGCGTATATTACGAGCAGTACTTC.